A selection of T cell receptor beta chains follows, all from one sample in a study of T cells in Graves' hyperthyroidism and ophthalmopathy. TCRdb reanalysed the multiplex PCR reads using MiXCR and keeps one entry per CDR3 protein. In the table there are a few hundred thousand distinct CDR3 sequences, 16% of which are singletons. Sequencing was carried out using blood. The receptors originated from a woman in her 30s with Graves' ophthalmopathy. CDR3s include the opening cysteine and the closing phenylalanine or tryptophan. D genes are given only for firm matches. A row's size may be missing; if present it is once, few, many or a size class.

size: few
J: TRBJ2-7
D: .
V: TRBV7-3
CDR3: CASSLGTGQTYEQYF
DNA: TGTGCCAGCAGCCTCGGTACTGGGCAGACCTACGAGCAGTACTTC

size: few
J: TRBJ2-5
D: .
V: TRBV5-1
CDR3: CASSLEARVETQYF
DNA: TGCGCCAGCAGCTTGGAGGCTAGGGTAGAGACCCAGTACTTC

size: many
J: TRBJ2-4
D: TRBD1
V: TRBV30
CDR3: CAWSQGVTNIQYF
DNA: TGTGCCTGGAGCCAGGGGGTTACGAACATTCAGTACTTC

size: few
J: TRBJ1-1
D: .
V: TRBV20-1
CDR3: CSARDPRANTEAFF
DNA: TGCAGTGCTAGAGATCCCAGGGCGAACACTGAAGCTTTCTTT

size: many
J: TRBJ2-3
D: .
V: TRBV7-2
CDR3: CASRLNLRDTQYF
DNA: TGTGCCAGCAGGCTGAACCTTAGGGATACGCAGTATTTT

size: .
J: TRBJ2-5
D: .
V: TRBV19
CDR3: CASSIGVTAQETQYF
DNA: TGTGCCAGTAGTATCGGGGTGACAGCTCAAGAGACCCAGTACTTC

size: .
J: TRBJ1-5
D: .
V: TRBV2
CDR3: CASSDLINQPQHF
DNA: TGTGCCAGCAGTGATTTGATCAATCAGCCCCAGCATTTT

size: many
J: TRBJ1-1
D: .
V: TRBV18
CDR3: CASFLGTNTEAFF
DNA: TGTGCCAGCTTCTTGGGAACCAACACTGAAGCTTTCTTT

size: .
J: TRBJ2-3
D: TRBD2
V: TRBV24-1
CDR3: CATSDFRLAGSDTQYF
DNA: TGTGCCACCAGTGATTTTCGACTAGCGGGATCAGATACGCAGTATTTT

size: .
J: TRBJ1-6
D: .
V: TRBV20-1
CDR3: CSALGGSYNSPLHF
DNA: TGCAGTGCCCTCGGGGGTTCCTATAATTCACCCCTCCACTTT

size: .
J: TRBJ2-2
D: .
V: TRBV7-9
CDR3: CASKPFLVTGELFF
DNA: TGTGCCAGCAAACCATTTCTCGTAACCGGGGAGCTGTTTTTT

size: .
J: TRBJ2-5
D: .
V: TRBV19
CDR3: CASSIVSARAETQYF
DNA: TGTGCCAGTAGTATCGTGAGCGCGAGGGCGGAGACCCAGTACTTC

size: .
J: TRBJ1-1
D: .
V: TRBV19
CDR3: CASSGTRADTEAFF
DNA: TGTGCCAGTAGTGGGACACGGGCGGACACTGAAGCTTTCTTT

size: many
J: TRBJ1-6
D: TRBD1
V: TRBV30
CDR3: CAWSVQGQGNSPLHF
DNA: TGTGCCTGGAGTGTCCAGGGACAGGGGAATTCACCCCTCCACTTT

size: many
J: TRBJ2-7
D: .
V: TRBV13
CDR3: CASSPWPGESYEQYF
DNA: TGTGCCAGCAGCCCCTGGCCAGGGGAATCCTACGAGCAGTACTTC

size: .
J: TRBJ2-1
D: .
V: TRBV5-1
CDR3: CASSLFGGSSYNEQFF
DNA: TGTGCCAGCAGCTTGTTCGGGGGAAGCTCCTACAATGAGCAGTTCTTC

size: many
J: TRBJ2-1
D: TRBD1
V: TRBV20-1
CDR3: CSARDPRGRGLGEQFF
DNA: TGCAGTGCTAGAGATCCCCGGGGCAGGGGGCTGGGTGAGCAGTTCTTC

size: many
J: TRBJ1-5
D: .
V: TRBV28
CDR3: CASSLVINQPQHF
DNA: TGTGCCAGCAGTTTGGTTATAAATCAGCCCCAGCATTTT

size: .
J: TRBJ2-5
D: TRBD2
V: TRBV7-9
CDR3: CASSLSQLAGIQETQYF
DNA: TGTGCCAGCAGCCTCTCCCAGCTAGCGGGTATACAAGAGACCCAGTACTTC

size: .
J: TRBJ1-3
D: .
V: TRBV6-1
CDR3: CASSDLPTVGNTIYF
DNA: TGTGCCAGCAGTGACCTCCCGACAGTAGGAAACACCATATATTTT

size: .
J: TRBJ2-7
D: TRBD1
V: TRBV12-3/TRBV12-4
CDR3: CASGSGQDIAEQYF
DNA: TGTGCCAGCGGTTCGGGACAGGATATCGCCGAGCAGTACTTC

size: .
J: TRBJ2-7
D: TRBD1
V: TRBV6-9
CDR3: CASSIYRGFSSYEQYF
DNA: TGTGCCAGCAGTATTTACAGGGGTTTTAGCTCCTACGAGCAGTACTTC

size: .
J: TRBJ2-1
D: TRBD2
V: TRBV6-2/TRBV6-3
CDR3: CASSYSTSGGNNEQFF
DNA: TGTGCCAGCAGTTACTCGACTAGCGGGGGAAACAATGAGCAGTTCTTC

size: many
J: TRBJ2-1
D: .
V: TRBV11-2
CDR3: CASSQILPYNEQFF
DNA: TGTGCCAGCAGTCAAATATTGCCCTACAATGAGCAGTTCTTC

size: .
J: TRBJ1-2
D: .
V: TRBV24-1
CDR3: CATSDLGHYGYTF
DNA: TGTGCCACCAGTGATTTAGGACACTATGGCTACACCTTC

size: .
J: TRBJ2-3
D: TRBD1
V: TRBV4-1
CDR3: CASSLLDRGQDTQYF
DNA: TGCGCCAGCAGCCTTCTGGACAGGGGGCAAGATACGCAGTATTTT

size: .
J: TRBJ2-5
D: .
V: TRBV7-8
CDR3: CASSLRRGYQETQYF
DNA: TGTGCCAGCAGCTTACGCCGGGGGTACCAAGAGACCCAGTACTTC

size: few
J: TRBJ2-1
D: .
V: TRBV6-2/TRBV6-3
CDR3: CASSYASRFGAYNEQFF
DNA: TGTGCCAGCAGTTACGCCAGTAGATTCGGGGCCTACAATGAGCAGTTCTTC

size: many
J: TRBJ1-3
D: .
V: TRBV28
CDR3: CASRPPPGLRTGNTIYF
DNA: TGTGCCAGCAGACCACCTCCGGGACTTAGAACTGGAAACACCATATATTTT

size: many
J: TRBJ2-5
D: TRBD1
V: TRBV2
CDR3: CASSDDRAQETQYF
DNA: TGTGCCAGCAGCGATGACAGGGCACAAGAGACCCAGTACTTC

size: many
J: TRBJ2-2
D: TRBD1
V: TRBV11-3
CDR3: CASSTIDRGEYTGELFF
DNA: TGTGCCAGCAGCACCATTGACAGGGGAGAGTACACCGGGGAGCTGTTTTTT

size: many
J: TRBJ2-7
D: .
V: TRBV28
CDR3: CASSPPEGLEQYF
DNA: TGTGCCAGCAGTCCCCCCGAAGGACTCGAGCAGTACTTC

size: many
J: TRBJ1-2
D: .
V: TRBV30
CDR3: CAWTARGPYGYTF
DNA: TGTGCCTGGACGGCCAGGGGTCCCTATGGCTACACCTTC

size: .
J: TRBJ2-4
D: .
V: TRBV28
CDR3: CATLPGHSLAKNIQYF
DNA: TGTGCCACTTTACCGGGACACAGCCTAGCCAAAAACATTCAGTACTTC

size: many
J: TRBJ2-1
D: TRBD2
V: TRBV27
CDR3: CASSFLTSGRNEQFF
DNA: TGTGCCAGCAGTTTCCTCACTAGCGGTCGCAATGAGCAGTTCTTC

size: few
J: TRBJ2-7
D: TRBD2
V: TRBV24-1
CDR3: CATSDYPGGSNEQYF
DNA: TGTGCCACCAGTGATTATCCGGGAGGGAGTAACGAGCAGTACTTC

size: many
J: TRBJ2-5
D: TRBD2
V: TRBV20-1
CDR3: CSEGLAGGRETQYF
DNA: TGCAGTGAGGGACTAGCGGGAGGGCGAGAGACCCAGTACTTC

size: many
J: TRBJ1-1
D: .
V: TRBV18
CDR3: CASSPSGNTEAFF
DNA: TGTGCCAGCTCACCATCAGGGAACACTGAAGCTTTCTTT

size: .
J: TRBJ1-5
D: .
V: TRBV6-1
CDR3: CASSESVGGEGQPQHF
DNA: TGTGCCAGCAGTGAATCTGTGGGGGGGGAGGGTCAGCCCCAGCATTTT

size: .
J: TRBJ1-1
D: .
V: TRBV5-6
CDR3: CASSLDIVGWNTEAFF
DNA: TGTGCCAGCAGCTTGGATATCGTAGGTTGGAACACTGAAGCTTTCTTT

size: .
J: TRBJ2-2
D: .
V: TRBV29-1
CDR3: CSVEDRGANTGELFF
DNA: TGCAGCGTTGAAGACAGGGGTGCGAACACCGGGGAGCTGTTTTTT

size: few
J: TRBJ2-5
D: TRBD2
V: TRBV6-1
CDR3: CASSSSGSLETQYF
DNA: TGTGCCAGCAGCTCTAGCGGGAGTTTGGAGACCCAGTACTTC

size: .
J: TRBJ1-5
D: .
V: TRBV6-2/TRBV6-3
CDR3: CASSRSNSGVQPQHF
DNA: TGTGCCAGCAGCCGGAGCAATTCGGGTGTTCAGCCCCAGCATTTT

size: many
J: TRBJ1-1
D: .
V: TRBV11-2
CDR3: CASSLDPGWAEAFF
DNA: TGTGCCAGCAGCTTAGACCCAGGGTGGGCTGAAGCTTTCTTT

size: .
J: TRBJ2-5
D: TRBD2
V: TRBV5-1
CDR3: CASSFPPSGSGETQYF
DNA: TGCGCCAGCAGCTTTCCTCCTAGCGGGAGCGGAGAGACCCAGTACTTC

size: many
J: TRBJ2-1
D: TRBD2
V: TRBV7-2
CDR3: CASSHWTSDEQFF
DNA: TGTGCCAGCAGCCACTGGACTAGCGATGAGCAGTTCTTC

size: many
J: TRBJ2-7
D: TRBD2
V: TRBV7-2
CDR3: CASSLSSGPTGYEQYF
DNA: TGTGCCAGCAGCCTTAGTAGCGGGCCTACAGGCTACGAGCAGTACTTC

size: many
J: TRBJ1-2
D: .
V: TRBV2
CDR3: CASESQTYGYTF
DNA: TGTGCCTCCGAATCCCAGACCTATGGCTACACCTTC

size: many
J: TRBJ2-3
D: .
V: TRBV20-1
CDR3: CSACEDRGADTQYF
DNA: TGCAGTGCCTGTGAGGACCGAGGGGCAGATACGCAGTATTTT